These T cell receptor beta chains were read from a single sample in a study of molecular identifiers for immune sequencing clone quantification. From the PCR reads, TCRdb called clonotypes with MiXCR, one entry per CDR3 protein. Here the sample spans about 510,000 distinct CDR3 sequences, 25% being singletons. What was sequenced was naive CD8+ T cells from blood, with Jurkat cell RNA spiked in. The receptors stem from a human donor in good health. Some libraries in this study had Jurkat cell RNA spiked in. Each CDR3 is given with its conserved first and last residue. Fields, in order: J gene, V gene, clone size, D gene, CDR3 protein, CDR3 DNA. D genes are given only for firm matches. Not all rows give a size; the values are once, few, many and, for expanded clones, a class.

>TRBJ1-5|TRBV29-1|few|TRBD1
CSVEFDREWDQPQHF
TGCAGCGTTGAATTTGACAGGGAGTGGGATCAGCCCCAGCATTTT
>TRBJ2-1|TRBV5-3|once|TRBD1
CASSSPGQRGDEQFF
TGTGCCAGCAGCTCGCCGGGACAGAGGGGCGATGAGCAGTTCTTC
>TRBJ2-3|TRBV5-1|many|.
CASSLGGTLVTDTQYF
TGCGCCAGCAGCTTGGGGGGGACATTAGTCACAGATACGCAGTATTTT
>TRBJ2-3|TRBV9|many|.
CASSEPPELNGVTQYF
TGTGCCAGCAGCGAGCCCCCGGAACTAAATGGGGTTACGCAGTATTTT
>TRBJ2-1|TRBV24-1|.|TRBD2
CATSSGLAGRNEQFF
TGTGCCACCAGCTCGGGACTAGCGGGAAGAAATGAGCAGTTCTTC
>TRBJ1-1|TRBV27|many|.
CASRFGINTEAFF
TGTGCCAGCAGATTCGGGATCAACACTGAAGCTTTCTTT
>TRBJ1-1|TRBV3-1|few|.
CASSPAWANTEAFF
TGTGCCAGCAGCCCCGCGTGGGCGAACACTGAAGCTTTCTTT
>TRBJ2-4|TRBV24-1|few|.
CATSAPDENIQYF
TGTGCCACCAGTGCTCCGGACGAGAACATTCAGTACTTC
>TRBJ1-2|TRBV28|few|TRBD1
CASKATGGYDYGYTF
TGTGCCAGCAAGGCGACAGGGGGCTACGACTATGGCTACACCTTC
>TRBJ1-1|TRBV6-2/TRBV6-3|.|.
CASSYYSDGDSHKNTEAFF
TGTGCCAGCAGTTACTATTCCGATGGAGATAGCCATAAGAACACTGAAGCTTTCTTT
>TRBJ2-4|TRBV7-9|.|TRBD1
CASSPGGKQYF
TGTGCCAGCAGCCCAGGGGGCAAACAGTACTTC
>TRBJ1-1|TRBV6-5|.|.
CASSYSRGGFGEAFF
TGTGCCAGCAGTTACTCACGGGGGGGGTTCGGTGAAGCTTTCTTT
>TRBJ2-7|TRBV4-3|.|TRBD1
CASSQERTGDYEQYF
TGCGCCAGCAGCCAGGAAAGGACAGGGGACTACGAGCAGTACTTC
>TRBJ2-7|TRBV11-2|.|.
CASSYPGNHYEQYF
TGTGCCAGCAGTTATCCAGGGAATCACTACGAGCAGTACTTC
>TRBJ1-1|TRBV2|few|.
CASRQYRQTGTEAFF
TGTGCCAGCAGACAGTATCGGCAAACGGGGACTGAAGCTTTCTTT
>TRBJ2-5|TRBV5-5|many|.
CASSLFLESEETQYF
TGTGCCAGCAGCTTGTTCCTAGAGTCTGAAGAGACCCAGTACTTC
>TRBJ2-7|TRBV13|few|TRBD2
CASSVAGGGEQYF
TGTGCCAGCAGCGTAGCGGGGGGTGGTGAGCAGTACTTC
>TRBJ1-5|TRBV4-3|many|.
CASSQELGSNQPQHF
TGCGCCAGCAGCCAAGAATTAGGTAGCAATCAGCCCCAGCATTTT
>TRBJ2-4|TRBV6-2/TRBV6-3|.|.
CASSPVGEGKNIQYF
TGTGCCAGCAGCCCTGTCGGAGAGGGCAAAAACATTCAGTACTTC
>TRBJ1-2|TRBV3-1|.|.
CASSQDSGGYYGYTF
TGTGCCAGCAGCCAAGATTCTGGGGGGTACTATGGCTACACCTTC
>TRBJ2-5|TRBV13|few|TRBD2
CASSLEGGLAGAETQYF
TGTGCCAGCAGCTTAGAGGGGGGACTAGCGGGAGCAGAGACCCAGTACTTC
>TRBJ1-1|TRBV3-1|many|.
CASSPHLQGGGTEAFF
TGTGCCAGCAGCCCGCACTTACAGGGAGGGGGGACTGAAGCTTTCTTT
>TRBJ1-2|TRBV5-4|.|.
CASSLEKGYYGYTF
TGTGCCAGCAGCTTGGAAAAGGGGTACTATGGCTACACCTTC
>TRBJ1-5|TRBV4-3|.|.
CASSQALIRQPQHF
TGCGCCAGCAGCCAAGCCTTAATACGTCAGCCCCAGCATTTT
>TRBJ2-3|TRBV28|many|TRBD2
CASTPTGAREGYF
TGTGCCAGCACCCCGACCGGGGCGCGGGAGGGGTATTTT
>TRBJ2-3|TRBV29-1|many|TRBD2
CSVEDWGGDTDTQYF
TGCAGCGTGGAGGATTGGGGAGGGGACACAGATACGCAGTATTTT
>TRBJ2-5|TRBV4-3|.|TRBD1
CASSQGPGGSGPAPPYF
TGCGCCAGCAGCCAAGGACCAGGGGGTTCCGGCCCAGCGCCCCCGTACTTC
>TRBJ1-2|TRBV2|.|.
CASSDGTGNYGYTF
TGTGCCAGCAGTGACGGGACGGGTAACTATGGCTACACCTTC
>TRBJ1-2|TRBV29-1|.|.
CSVVPLDYGYTF
TGCAGCGTTGTCCCCCTCGACTATGGCTACACCTTC
>TRBJ2-7|TRBV19|many|.
CASSPGTYEQYF
TGTGCCAGCAGCCCCGGGACCTACGAGCAGTACTTC
>TRBJ2-7|TRBV14|many|.
CASSQEAEQYF
TGTGCCAGCAGCCAAGAGGCCGAGCAGTACTTC
>TRBJ2-2|TRBV29-1|many|TRBD1
CSAGTGDTGELFF
TGCAGCGCAGGGACAGGGGACACCGGGGAGCTGTTTTTT
>TRBJ1-1|TRBV29-1|many|TRBD1
CSVEFGTGGAFF
TGCAGCGTTGAATTCGGGACAGGGGGAGCTTTCTTT
>TRBJ2-5|TRBV6-5|.|.
CAGSHGVRRAEETQYF
TGTGCCGGCAGCCACGGGGTTCGCCGGGCCGAAGAGACCCAGTACTTC
>TRBJ2-3|TRBV7-2|.|TRBD2
CARRFGSGTDTQYF
TGTGCCCGCCGCTTCGGTAGCGGGACAGATACGCAGTATTTT
>TRBJ1-2|TRBV3-1|few|.
CASSHPGSGYGYTF
TGTGCCAGCAGCCATCCAGGGTCAGGCTATGGCTACACCTTC
>TRBJ2-7|TRBV7-9|.|TRBD2
CASSLAGNGYEQYF
TGTGCCAGCAGCCTAGCGGGAAACGGTTACGAGCAGTACTTC
>TRBJ2-3|TRBV11-2|many|.
CASSSDSYTDTQYF
TGTGCCAGCAGCTCGGACAGCTACACAGATACGCAGTATTTT
>TRBJ2-7|TRBV6-2/TRBV6-3|many|TRBD1
CASSYSPTGMDEQYF
TGTGCCAGCAGTTACTCCCCGACAGGGATGGACGAGCAGTACTTC
>TRBJ2-3|TRBV13|few|TRBD2
CASSPPAGEGGTDTQYF
TGTGCCAGCAGCCCGCCAGCAGGTGAGGGAGGGACAGATACGCAGTATTTT
>TRBJ2-3|TRBV7-9|many|TRBD2
CASSLVAGGQDTQYF
TGTGCCAGCAGCTTAGTAGCGGGGGGGCAAGATACGCAGTATTTT
>TRBJ2-7|TRBV20-1|.|TRBD1
CSAIGTGVYEQYF
TGCAGTGCTATAGGGACAGGGGTCTACGAGCAGTACTTC
>TRBJ2-3|TRBV19|many|TRBD2
CASSILPSGVITDTQYF
TGTGCCAGTAGTATACTTCCCAGCGGGGTCATCACAGATACGCAGTATTTT
>TRBJ1-5|TRBV12-3/TRBV12-4|many|.
CASSPEEDNQPQHF
TGTGCCAGCAGTCCCGAGGAGGACAATCAGCCCCAGCATTTT